Each of the 2 T cell receptor beta chains below was sequenced from the same sample in a study of cytomegalovirus exposure and HLA in healthy donors. The PCR ran on 60 Vbeta and 13 Jbeta primers. The protocol was immunoSEQ multiplex PCR, while the TCRdb copy is restricted to in-frame clones and leaves out a portion. The sample contains about 160,000 clones, 79% of which appear only once. Sequenced sample: PBMCs. All receptors come from a man in his forties or fifties in good health and CMV-seronegative.

This chain links TRBV15 with TRBJ2-7; 8 positions agree with TRBD1. The CDR3 has 17 amino acids. The V segment lost 0 bases and the J segment 7 bases; nucleotides outside the gene matches: 14. Germline assignment: CDR1 LNHNV and CDR2 YYDKDF (reference sequence). DNA of the CDR3: TGTGCCACCAGCAGAGAGGTAATTTGGCAGGGGGCGTCGGAGCAGTACTTC. Protein product: CATSREVIWQGASEQYF.

About this clone: At one end the junction does not follow the germline gene, possibly because of a read error. J is TRBJ2-1 and V is TRBV7-9, with TRBD2 as a possible D gene (5 bases). This CDR3 is built from 12 residues. Germline CDR1 SEHNR, CDR2 FQNEAQ (reference sequence). CDR3 in DNA: TGTTCCAGCAGCTTAGCGAGTTTCGAGCAGTTCTTC. This codes for CSSSLASFEQFF.